This T cell receptor beta chain emerged from a study of technical replicates of blood from a handful of donors. The germline V gene has CDR1 GTSNPN and CDR2 SVGIG (reference sequence). The V gene lost 0 bases and the J gene lost 6 bases, with 9 bases spanning the gap. This CDR3 has 13 amino acids. Repertoires were generated with immunoSEQ multiplex PCR, while TCRdb's copy carries only in-frame clones and drops some. The sample has approximately 75,000 clones; approximately 96% are singletons. Sequencing was carried out using T cells isolated from PBMCs. The clonotype originates from a human donor in good health. V usage is TRBV30 and J usage is TRBJ2-1; the D is unclear. This CDR3 reads CAWSVTPTNEQFF. The DNA of the CDR3 is TGTGCCTGGAGTGTAACTCCTACCAATGAGCAGTTCTTC.